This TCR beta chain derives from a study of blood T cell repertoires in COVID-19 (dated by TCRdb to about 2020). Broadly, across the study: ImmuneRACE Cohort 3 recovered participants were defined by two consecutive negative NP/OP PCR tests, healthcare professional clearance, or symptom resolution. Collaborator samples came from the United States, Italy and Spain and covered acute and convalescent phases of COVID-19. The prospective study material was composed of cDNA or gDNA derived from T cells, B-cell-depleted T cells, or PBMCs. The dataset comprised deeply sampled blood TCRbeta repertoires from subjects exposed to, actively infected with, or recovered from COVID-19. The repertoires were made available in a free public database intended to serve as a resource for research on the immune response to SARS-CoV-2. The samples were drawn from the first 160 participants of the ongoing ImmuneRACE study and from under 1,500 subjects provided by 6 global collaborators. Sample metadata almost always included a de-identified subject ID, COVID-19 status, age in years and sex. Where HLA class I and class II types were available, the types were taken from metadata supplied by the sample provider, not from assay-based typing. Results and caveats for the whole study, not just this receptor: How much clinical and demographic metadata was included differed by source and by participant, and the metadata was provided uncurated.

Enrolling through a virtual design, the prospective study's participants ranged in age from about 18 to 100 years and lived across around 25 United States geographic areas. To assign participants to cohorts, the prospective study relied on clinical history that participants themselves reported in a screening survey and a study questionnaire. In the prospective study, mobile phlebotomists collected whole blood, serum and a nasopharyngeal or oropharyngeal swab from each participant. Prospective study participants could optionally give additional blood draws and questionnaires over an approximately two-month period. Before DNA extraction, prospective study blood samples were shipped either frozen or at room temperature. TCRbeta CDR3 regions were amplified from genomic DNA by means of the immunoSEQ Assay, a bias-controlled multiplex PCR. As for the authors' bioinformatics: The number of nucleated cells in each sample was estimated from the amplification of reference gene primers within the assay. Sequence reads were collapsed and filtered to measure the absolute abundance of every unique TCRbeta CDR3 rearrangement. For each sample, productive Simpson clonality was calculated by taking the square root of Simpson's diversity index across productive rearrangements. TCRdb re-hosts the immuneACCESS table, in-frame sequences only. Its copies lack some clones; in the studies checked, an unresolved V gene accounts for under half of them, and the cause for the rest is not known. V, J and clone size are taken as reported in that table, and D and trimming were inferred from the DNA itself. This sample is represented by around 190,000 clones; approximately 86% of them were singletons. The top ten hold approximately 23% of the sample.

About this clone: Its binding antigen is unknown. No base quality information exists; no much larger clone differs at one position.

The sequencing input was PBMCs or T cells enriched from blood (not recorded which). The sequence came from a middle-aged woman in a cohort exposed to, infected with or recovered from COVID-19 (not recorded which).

In nucleotides, the sequence is TGTGCCAGCATCAACGGTGGGACTAGCTCCTACAATGAGCAGTTCTTC. Its coded protein is CASINGGTSSYNEQFF. The V and J segments used are TRBV7-8 and TRBJ2-1; 8 central bases correspond to TRBD2. Looking up the germline V gene yields CDR1 SGHVS and CDR2 FQNEAQ. The germline V end is reduced by 7 bases and the J end by 0 bases; junction bases left unmatched: 8. Including cysteine and phenylalanine, the CDR3 has 16 amino acids. The only DNA kept is the CDR3, 48 bases in frame from the first base.